Below are 22 T cell receptor beta chains sequenced from a single sample in a study of T cells in narcolepsy. Some clones are missing from TCRdb's copy, which holds only in-frame ones; the method was immunoSEQ multiplex PCR. The table records about 25,000 clones, about four fifths of them present only once. The sequenced material came from CD45RA- memory CD4+ T cells from PBMCs. Receptors were obtained from a human donor with narcolepsy.

The gene calls are TRBV19 and TRBJ1-2, with D tentatively TRBD1 (5 bases). V was cut by 8 bases and J by 8 bases, with 24 bases left in between. The CDR3 extends over 15 amino acids. CDR1 is LNHDA and CDR2 is SQIVND in the germline V gene (reference sequence). CDR3 sequence reads: CASSGGARAKGGYTF. In DNA form, the CDR3 reads TGTGCCAGTTCAGGAGGGGCCAGAGCTAAAGGAGGCTACACCTTC.

This rearrangement joins TRBV29-1 to TRBJ1-2, with TRBD1 matching over 9 bases. The CDR3 has 12 amino acids. The J segment lost 6 bases and the V segment lost 7 bases, leaving 6 bases of the junction unmatched. CDR1 SQVTM and CDR2 ANQGSEA come from the germline V gene. This CDR3 is CSGGTGSHGYTF. As DNA, the CDR3 is TGCAGCGGGGGGACAGGGAGTCATGGCTACACCTTC.

This sequence joins TRBV7-7 and TRBJ2-1, with 8 bases aligning to TRBD1. The J segment lost 7 bases and the V segment lost 1 base, leaving 0 bases of the junction unmatched. This CDR3 has 13 residues. Looked up from germline, CDR1 is SSHAT and CDR2 is FNYEAQ (reference sequence). Here the CDR3 DNA reads TGTGCCAGCAGCTTAGGGACAGGGAATGAGCAGTTCTTC. Encoded protein: CASSLGTGNEQFF.

The chain uses TRBV19 and TRBJ1-5, with D tentatively TRBD1 (6 bases). The germline gives CDR1 LNHDA, CDR2 SQIVND (reference sequence). The V end lost 5 bases, the J end lost 4 bases, and 12 bases lay between the germline ends. The CDR3 covers 14 residues. The CDR3 sequence is CASSLARGNQPQHF. The DNA for the CDR3 is TGTGCCAGTAGTCTCGCCAGGGGTAATCAGCCCCAGCATTTT. The full variable domain, with the rest looked up from reference TRBV19 and TRBJ1-5, is DGGITQSPKYLFRKEGQNVTLSCEQNLNHDAMYWYRQDPGQGLRLIYYSQIVNDFQKGDIAEGYSVSREKKESFPLTVTSAQKNPTAFYLCASSLARGNQPQHFGDGTRLSIL.

The chain uses TRBV4-1 and TRBJ1-5; a weak D match, TRBD1 (5 bases). V was cut by 1 base and J by 7 bases, with 8 bases left in between. CDR1 and CDR2 (germline): MGHRA, YSYEKL. The length of the CDR3 is 13 residues. CDR3 residues: CASSQAGEQPQHF. For the CDR3, the DNA is TGCGCCAGCAGCCAAGCGGGGGAACAGCCCCAGCATTTT.

The chain carries TRBV18 and TRBJ2-7, with TRBD2 identical over 8 bases. The V gene end was trimmed by 4 bases and the J gene end by 3 bases; junction bases not matched to a gene: 5. The germline gives CDR1 KGHSH, CDR2 LQKENI. The CDR3 totals 14 residues. The CDR3 reads CASSQGLAGYEQYF. Here the CDR3 DNA reads TGTGCCAGCTCACAAGGACTAGCCGGCTACGAGCAGTACTTC.

The J gene is TRBJ2-5, the V gene TRBV6-6; 10 nucleotides align to TRBD1. The CDR3 consists of 16 residues. Trimming removed 6 bases from V and 5 bases from J; junction bases left unmatched: 12. Germline loops: CDR1 MNHNY, CDR2 SVGAGI (reference sequence). CDR3 region: CASRRHGQGVGETQYF. The CDR3 DNA sequence: TGTGCCAGCAGACGGCATGGACAGGGGGTTGGGGAGACCCAGTACTTC.

This chain uses TRBV7-2 with TRBJ2-5; D perhaps matches TRBD1 (5 bases). Trimming took off 2 bases at V and 3 bases at J, with 13 bases between the two ends. Germline V gene data show CDR1 as SGHTA and CDR2 as FQGNSA. The CDR3 consists of 15 residues. The chain's CDR3 is CASSLKAGKEETQYF. Written as DNA, the CDR3 is TGTGCCAGCAGCTTAAAGGCAGGGAAAGAAGAGACCCAGTACTTC.

V is TRBV6-1 and J is TRBJ1-5; maybe TRBD1 (5 bases). The CDR3 length is 13 residues. Per the germline V gene, CDR1 is MNHNS and CDR2 is SASEGT. V shed 5 bases and J shed 7 bases, with 12 bases lying between them. This CDR3 is CASSSGLGQPQHF. CDR3 DNA: TGTGCCAGCAGTTCAGGGTTGGGACAGCCCCAGCATTTT.

The CDR3 nucleotides are TGTGCCAGTAGTATCGGGGACAGGACCGGGGAGCTGTTTTTT. Protein sequence: CASSIGDRTGELFF. The chain is built from TRBV19 and TRBJ2-2; 8 bases fit TRBD1. V lost 3 bases, J lost 5 bases, and 2 bases stayed unmatched. The germline CDR1 and CDR2 sequences are LNHDA and SQIVND (reference sequence). CDR3 length: 14 residues.

The chain uses TRBV19 and TRBJ2-5; tentative D call: TRBD1 (6 bases). Trimming cost V 6 bases and J 0 bases, with 17 bases left between them. The CDR3 covers 16 residues. The germline V gene has CDR1 LNHDA and CDR2 SQIVND (reference sequence). CDR3 coding DNA: TGTGCCAGTAGCGGTTACAGGGACCTAAACCAAGAGACCCAGTACTTC. Translated, it gives CASSGYRDLNQETQYF.

The rearrangement joins TRBV5-6 to TRBJ2-7, with 10 positions matching TRBD2. After removal of 4 bases from V and 1 base from J, the junction contained 5 bases not matched to a gene. CDR1 and CDR2 from the germline V gene are SGHDT and YYEEEE. The CDR3 totals 15 residues. The CDR3 sequence is CASSVSGRRSYEQYF. CDR3 coding DNA: TGTGCCAGCAGCGTTAGCGGGAGGCGATCCTACGAGCAGTACTTC.

V is TRBV29-1 and J is TRBJ1-5; no reliable D call. V shed 4 bases and J shed 7 bases, with 11 bases lying between them. Germline V gene data show CDR1 as SQVTM and CDR2 as ANQGSEA. This CDR3 is built from 12 residues. In DNA, the CDR3 is TGCAGCGTTGGGGCCCGAGGCCAGCCCCAGCATTTT. As protein: CSVGARGQPQHF. Looking up the rest from reference TRBV29-1 and TRBJ1-5 gives the full variable domain: SAVISQKPSRDICQRGTSLTIQCQVDSQVTMMFWYRQQPGQSLTLIATANQGSEATYESGFVIDKFPISRPNLTFSTLTVSNMSPEDSSIYLCSVGARGQPQHFGDGTRLSIL.

The rearrangement uses TRBV9 and TRBJ1-2; maybe TRBD1 (5 bases). Trimming took off 0 bases at V and 0 bases at J, with 18 bases between the two ends. This CDR3 region has 18 residues. CDR1 is SGDLS, CDR2 YYNGEE, per germline. The CDR3 loop reads CASSVGAGRGFANYGYTF. The CDR3 DNA is TGTGCCAGCAGCGTAGGGGCCGGGAGGGGATTCGCTAACTATGGCTACACCTTC.

This chain connects TRBV11-1 to TRBJ2-2; 8 bases line up with TRBD2. The CDR3 covers 16 residues. The germline CDR1 and CDR2 sequences are SGHAT and FQDESV (reference sequence). The junction had 9 bases not matched to a gene; V was cut back by 5 bases and J by 4 bases. The CDR3 sequence is CASSPSLAVSTGELFF. In nucleotides, the CDR3 is TGTGCCAGCAGCCCATCACTAGCGGTGAGCACCGGGGAGCTGTTTTTT. Variable domain in full (rest from reference TRBV11-1 and TRBJ2-2): EAEVAQSPRYKITEKSQAVAFWCDPISGHATLYWYRQILGQGPELLVQFQDESVVDDSQLPKDRFSAERLKGVDSTLKIQPAELGDSAMYLCASSPSLAVSTGELFFGEGSRLTVL.

The J gene is TRBJ2-2, the V gene TRBV5-1; tentatively, D is TRBD2 (5 bases). The CDR3 sequence is 15 residues long. The V and J ends lost 4 bases and 0 bases respectively, with 10 bases between them. Germline values: CDR1 SGHRS, CDR2 YFSETQ. As DNA, the CDR3 is TGCGCCAGCAGCAGAAGCGGCGCGAACACCGGGGAGCTGTTTTTT. Its protein is CASSRSGANTGELFF.

The rearrangement uses TRBV7-3 and TRBJ2-1, with D possibly being TRBD2 (6 bases). CDR3 length: 14 amino acids. Germline values: CDR1 SGHTA, CDR2 FQGTGA. The V end was cut by 5 bases, the J end by 6 bases, with 14 bases between. The CDR3 nucleotides read TGTGCCAGCAGCCCAAGGTGGACTATCAATGAGCAGTTCTTC. Its translation: CASSPRWTINEQFF.

This rearrangement joins TRBV15 to TRBJ2-2; a possible D gene is TRBD1 (5 bases). The CDR3 totals 13 residues. CDR1 LNHNV and CDR2 YYDKDF come from the germline V gene (reference sequence). Trimming stripped 5 bases from V and 5 bases from J, with 9 bases between. CDR3 loop: CATSLGQTGELFF. The DNA of the CDR3 is TGTGCCACCAGCCTCGGACAAACCGGGGAGCTGTTTTTT. The whole variable domain, filled in from reference TRBV15 and TRBJ2-2, reads DAMVIQNPRYQVTQFGKPVTLSCSQTLNHNVMYWYQQKSSQAPKLLFHYYDKDFNNEADTPDNFQSRRPNTSFCFLDIRSPGLGDTAMYLCATSLGQTGELFFGEGSRLTVL.

The chain uses TRBV11-2 and TRBJ2-4; weak D call: TRBD2 (5 bases). The CDR3 spans 13 residues. Trimming removed 7 bases from V and 12 bases from J, with 19 bases in between. In germline, CDR1 is SGHAT, CDR2 FQNNGV. DNA for the CDR3: TGTGCCAGCACCGGAGGACCAGCGCTCACTCAGTACTTC. Encoded protein: CASTGGPALTQYF.

V usage is TRBV25-1 and J usage is TRBJ2-7; D is unclear. Germline values: CDR1 MGHDK, CDR2 SYGVNS. This CDR3 region has 13 residues. The V end was cut by 6 bases, the J end by 5 bases, with 14 bases between. DNA for the CDR3: TGTGCCAGCAGAGACTCCCGATCTGACGAGCAGTACTTC. Amino acids: CASRDSRSDEQYF.

The V gene is TRBV7-9, the J gene TRBJ2-7, with D possibly called TRBD1 or TRBD2 (5 bases each). CDR1 SEHNR and CDR2 FQNEAQ come from the germline V gene (reference sequence). Trimming stripped 5 bases from V and 7 bases from J, with 12 bases between. CDR3 size: 12 residues. CDR3 bases: TGTGCCAGCAGCCGAGGGACCGGGGAGCAGTACTTC. As protein: CASSRGTGEQYF.

The gene calls are TRBV4-1 and TRBJ2-6; 8 nucleotides align to TRBD1. The CDR3 loop spans 16 amino acids. The V gene end was trimmed by 4 bases and the J gene end by 2 bases; junction bases not matched to a gene: 4. CDR1 and CDR2 (germline): MGHRA, YSYEKL. The CDR3 nucleotides read TGCGCCAGCAGCCTACAACAGGGGGCTGGGGCCAACGTCCTGACTTTC. Translation gives CASSLQQGAGANVLTF.